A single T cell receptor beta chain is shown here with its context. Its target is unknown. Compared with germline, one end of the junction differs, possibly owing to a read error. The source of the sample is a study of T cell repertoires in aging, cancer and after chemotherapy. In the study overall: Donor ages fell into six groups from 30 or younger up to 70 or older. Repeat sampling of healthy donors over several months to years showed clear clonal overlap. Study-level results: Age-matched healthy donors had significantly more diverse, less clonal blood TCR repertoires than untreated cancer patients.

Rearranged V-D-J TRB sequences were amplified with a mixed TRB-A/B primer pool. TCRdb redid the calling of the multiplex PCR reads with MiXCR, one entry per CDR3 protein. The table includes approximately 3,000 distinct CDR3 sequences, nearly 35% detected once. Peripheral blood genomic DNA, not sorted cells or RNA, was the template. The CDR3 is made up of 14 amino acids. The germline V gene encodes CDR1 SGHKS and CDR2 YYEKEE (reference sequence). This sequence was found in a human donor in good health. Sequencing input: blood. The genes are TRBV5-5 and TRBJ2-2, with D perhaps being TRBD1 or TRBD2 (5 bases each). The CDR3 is CASSLGPTGGELFF. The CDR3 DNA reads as TGCGCCAGCAGCTTGGGACCGACTGGCGGGGAGCTGTTTTTT.